The 21 T cell receptor beta chains reported below all come from one sample, sequenced in a study of T cell responses to AZD1222 COVID-19 vaccine (dated by TCRdb to about 2021). The time point label, as the study defines it: baseline before first vaccination. The protocol used for the library was the immunoSEQ multiplex PCR assay. The immuneACCESS repertoire file appears here via TCRdb, limited to in-frame rearrangements. These files lack a portion of the clones; in checked studies, under half of the deficit traces to unresolved V genes, and the cause of the others is not known. This sample lists 200,000 or so clones; around 88% were detected once. The leading ten clones occupy 6% to 8.5% of the sample. The specimen was peripheral blood, collected on day 0 of AZD1222 vaccination. Receptor source: an adult in good health.

The rearrangement uses TRBV19 and TRBJ1-4, with no clear D. Germline loops: CDR1 LNHDA, CDR2 SQIVND (reference sequence). This CDR3 spans 16 amino acids. V lost 8 bases and J lost 4, with 20 bases in between. The CDR3 DNA is TGTGCCAGTTCACTGGACGGCTGGATCGGTAATGAAAAACTGTTTTTT. Translating it yields CASSLDGWIGNEKLFF. The whole variable domain, filled in from reference TRBV19 and TRBJ1-4, reads DGGITQSPKYLFRKEGQNVTLSCEQNLNHDAMYWYRQDPGQGLRLIYYSQIVNDFQKGDIAEGYSVSREKKESFPLTVTSAQKNPTAFYLCASSLDGWIGNEKLFFGSGTQLSVL.

The chain is built from TRBV6-2 or TRBV6-3 and TRBJ1-3, with 7 bases identical to TRBD1. Germline lookup yields CDR1 MNHEY and CDR2 SVGEGT. The CDR3 is 14 amino acids. Trimming cost V 6 bases and J 4 bases; bases outside gene matches: 6. The DNA of the CDR3 is TGTGCCAGCAGCAGACAGGGTCGCGGAAACACCATATATTTT. It is translated as CASSRQGRGNTIYF.

The chain joins TRBV10-1 to TRBJ1-1; maybe TRBD1 (5 bases). CDR3 length: 14 amino acids. Looked up from germline, CDR1 is WNHNN and CDR2 is SYGVQD (reference sequence). V was clipped by 4 bases and J by 3 bases, with 12 bases between them. In DNA, the CDR3 is TGCGCCAGCAGTGTGGGGATGGGGGACACTGAAGCTTTCTTT. It translates to CASSVGMGDTEAFF.

DNA of the CDR3: TGCGCCAGCAGCTTGGTTAGGTTCTCCTACGAGCAGTACTTC. It codes for CASSLVRFSYEQYF. The chain links TRBV5-1 to TRBJ2-7, with D uncertain. V lost 0 bases, J lost 0 bases, and 7 bases lay in between. Germline V gene lookup returns CDR1 SGHRS and CDR2 YFSETQ. CDR3 length: 14 amino acids.

The chain has TRBV11-2 and TRBJ1-6; the D is unclear. The CDR3 is 15 residues long. Trimming took off 2 bases at V and 7 bases at J, with 12 bases between the two ends. Germline V CDR1 and CDR2: SGHAT, FQNNGV. The CDR3 spells CASSLSGRLNSPLHF. The CDR3 DNA reads as TGTGCCAGCAGCTTAAGCGGCAGACTGAATTCACCCCTCCACTTT.

The CDR3 sequence: CASRRSGGGGEQFF. CDR3 bases: TGCGCCAGCAGACGAAGCGGCGGGGGCGGTGAGCAGTTCTTC. This sequence joins TRBV4-1 and TRBJ2-1; the D gene is possibly TRBD2 (7 bases). CDR1 is MGHRA, CDR2 YSYEKL, per germline. Trimming removed 6 bases from V and 9 bases from J, with 18 bases in between. The CDR3 loop spans 14 amino acids.

The rearrangement joins TRBV28 to TRBJ2-7, with TRBD1 identical over 8 bases. The germline CDR1 and CDR2 sequences are MDHEN and SYDVKM. The CDR3 consists of 13 residues. V dropped 6 bases and J dropped 6; count of bases not matched to a gene: 7. The CDR3 nucleotides are TGTGCCAGCAGACAGACAGGGGCGGGCGAGCAGTACTTC. Amino acids: CASRQTGAGEQYF.

The chain is built from TRBV4-1 and TRBJ1-1, with TRBD1 as a possible D gene (5 bases). The CDR3 loop spans 14 amino acids. CDR1 and CDR2 from the germline V gene are MGHRA and YSYEKL. V lost 6 bases and J 1 base, leaving 12 bases between the germline ends. CDR3 protein: CASRGVLRNTEAFF. In DNA, the CDR3 is TGCGCCAGCAGGGGGGTGCTGAGGAACACTGAAGCTTTCTTT.

The genes are TRBV7-2 and TRBJ2-3; D remains ambiguous. Deletions cut 0 bases from V and 4 bases from J, with 5 bases between. CDR1 SGHTA and CDR2 FQGNSA come from the germline V gene. The CDR3 spans 13 residues. The CDR3 reads CASSLAPPDTQYF. CDR3 DNA sequence: TGTGCCAGCAGCTTAGCCCCCCCAGATACGCAGTATTTT.

V gene TRBV5-1 combines with J gene TRBJ1-5, with D perhaps TRBD1 (5 bases). The V end was cut by 0 bases, the J end by 7 bases, with 11 bases between. This CDR3 region has 14 residues. Per the germline V gene, CDR1 is SGHRS and CDR2 is YFSETQ. The CDR3 loop is CASSLDGGQQPQHF. CDR3 coding DNA: TGCGCCAGCAGCTTGGACGGGGGTCAGCAGCCCCAGCATTTT.

The chain couples TRBV7-3 to TRBJ2-6; TRBD1 matches 7 bases. This CDR3 is 16 amino acids long. The germline gives CDR1 SGHTA, CDR2 FQGTGA. Trimming took 5 bases from V and 4 from J; bases not matched to a gene: 8. CDR3 residues: CASSPGRGPGANVLTF. Here the CDR3 DNA reads TGTGCCAGCAGCCCCGGAAGGGGGCCGGGGGCCAACGTCCTGACTTTC.

V usage is TRBV6-2 or TRBV6-3 and J usage is TRBJ1-1; the match to TRBD1 covers 10 bases. The CDR3 extends over 16 amino acids. V was clipped by 5 bases and J by 0 bases; unmatched bases: 6. CDR1 MNHEY and CDR2 SVGEGT come from the germline V gene. Here the CDR3 reads CASSDRDRGMNTEAFF. CDR3 sequence (DNA): TGTGCCAGCAGTGACCGGGACAGGGGTATGAACACTGAAGCTTTCTTT.

J is TRBJ2-5 and V is TRBV2, with 8 nucleotides matching TRBD1. The CDR3 is made up of 14 amino acids. The J segment lost 1 base and the V segment lost 5 bases, leaving 3 bases of the junction unmatched. Germline V gives CDR1 SNHLY, CDR2 FYNNEI. CDR3 nucleotide sequence: TGTGCCAGCAGTCGGGACAGGAGCCAAGAGACCCAGTACTTC. Amino acids: CASSRDRSQETQYF.

This chain uses TRBV6-4 with TRBJ2-1; possibly TRBD2 for D (6 bases). Trimming shortened V by 4 bases and J by 5 bases, and 9 bases separated the two germline ends. The CDR3 covers 13 residues. Looked up from germline, CDR1 is MRHNA and CDR2 is SNTAGT. The CDR3 loop is CASSGGVDNEQFF. In DNA, the CDR3 is TGTGCCAGCAGTGGGGGGGTGGACAATGAGCAGTTCTTC.

The chain links TRBV10-1 to TRBJ1-1; D remains ambiguous. The CDR3 loop spans 12 amino acids. Germline CDR1 and CDR2: WNHNN and SYGVQD (reference sequence). The V end lost 9 bases, the J end lost 0 bases, and 8 bases lay between the germline ends. CDR3 sequence: CARRILNTEAFF. The CDR3, as DNA: TGCGCCAGGAGAATACTGAACACTGAAGCTTTCTTT.

The sample holds a few counts of this clone. In nucleotides, the CDR3 is TGTGCCAGCAGCTTTGGGGGGCATGAGCAGTTCTTC. It codes for CASSFGGHEQFF. The chain recombines TRBV5-5 with TRBJ2-1; D possibly matches TRBD1 or TRBD2 (6 bases each). This CDR3 is 12 amino acids long. Trimming removed 2 bases from V and 8 bases from J, with 8 bases in between. The germline V gene has CDR1 SGHKS and CDR2 YYEKEE (reference sequence).

This clone is a singleton in its sample. This chain uses TRBV29-1 with TRBJ2-3; possibly TRBD1 for D (6 bases). V lost 2 bases, J lost 2 bases, and 14 bases lay in between. CDR1 is SQVTM, CDR2 ANQGSEA, per germline. This CDR3 is built from 15 residues. CDR3 coding DNA: TGCAGCGTTGAATCGGGCCAGGGGCCCACAGATACGCAGTATTTT. Translation gives CSVESGQGPTDTQYF.

The chain carries TRBV7-9 and TRBJ2-1, with D perhaps being TRBD1 or TRBD2 (6 bases each). This CDR3 is built from 16 residues. CDR1 is SEHNR and CDR2 is FQNEAQ in the germline V gene (reference sequence). The V end was cut by 4 bases, the J end by 5 bases, with 18 bases between. The chain's CDR3 is CASSSAGTQANNEQFF. The CDR3 coding sequence is TGTGCCAGCAGCTCGGCGGGGACACAAGCCAACAATGAGCAGTTCTTC.

The V and J genes are TRBV7-9 and TRBJ1-1, with D uncertain. The V and J ends lost 2 bases and 0 bases respectively, with 7 bases between them. From germline, CDR1 is SEHNR and CDR2 FQNEAQ (reference sequence). The CDR3 contains 14 residues. The CDR3 here is CASSLLGVNTEAFF. CDR3 sequence (DNA): TGTGCCAGCAGCTTACTGGGTGTGAACACTGAAGCTTTCTTT.

V is TRBV18 and J is TRBJ1-2; D is uncertain. CDR3 size: 14 residues. The ends were cut back, 1 base at V and 3 bases at J, with 9 bases in the middle. Germline V gene data show CDR1 as KGHSH and CDR2 as LQKENI. The CDR3 DNA follows: TGTGCCAGCTCACCACTTGCGTACGACTATGGCTACACCTTC. Protein sequence: CASSPLAYDYGYTF.

The rearrangement uses TRBV10-3 and TRBJ1-1; no clear D. Germline V gives CDR1 ENHRY, CDR2 SYGVKD. Trimming stripped 6 bases from V and 8 bases from J, with 16 bases between. This CDR3 is 13 amino acids long. CDR3: CAIRSAAGNEAFF. For the CDR3, the DNA is TGTGCCATCAGGAGCGCGGCTGGGAACGAAGCTTTCTTT.